This T cell receptor beta chain derives from a study of T cells in Graves' hyperthyroidism and ophthalmopathy. Study-level information: Peripheral blood samples were taken at initial diagnosis, prior to any treatment.

Using RNA transcripts as the source, TCR beta CDR3 regions were amplified. In the first-round RT-PCR of the TCR CDR3, the HTBI primer set was used. TCRdb analysed the multiplex PCR reads with MiXCR anew, one entry per CDR3 protein. There are roughly 420,000 distinct CDR3 sequences in the sample; roughly 15% occur only once, and less than 6.5% lies in the top ten. V shed 8 bases, J shed 6 bases, and the junction held 7 bases outside the gene matches. This CDR3 spans 13 amino acids. Germline lookup yields CDR1 SQVTM and CDR2 ANQGSEA. Uncontrolled infection, other autoimmune disease, pregnancy or lactation disqualified patients from enrolment. In this sample, this clonotype turned up a few times.

The genes are TRBV29-1 and TRBJ2-1, with 10 bases aligning to TRBD1. The TCR comes from a young woman with Graves' hyperthyroidism. Sample: blood. The DNA for the CDR3 is TGCAGCTCCCGGGACAGGGGTTTCAATGAGCAGTTCTTC. Translating gives CSSRDRGFNEQFF.